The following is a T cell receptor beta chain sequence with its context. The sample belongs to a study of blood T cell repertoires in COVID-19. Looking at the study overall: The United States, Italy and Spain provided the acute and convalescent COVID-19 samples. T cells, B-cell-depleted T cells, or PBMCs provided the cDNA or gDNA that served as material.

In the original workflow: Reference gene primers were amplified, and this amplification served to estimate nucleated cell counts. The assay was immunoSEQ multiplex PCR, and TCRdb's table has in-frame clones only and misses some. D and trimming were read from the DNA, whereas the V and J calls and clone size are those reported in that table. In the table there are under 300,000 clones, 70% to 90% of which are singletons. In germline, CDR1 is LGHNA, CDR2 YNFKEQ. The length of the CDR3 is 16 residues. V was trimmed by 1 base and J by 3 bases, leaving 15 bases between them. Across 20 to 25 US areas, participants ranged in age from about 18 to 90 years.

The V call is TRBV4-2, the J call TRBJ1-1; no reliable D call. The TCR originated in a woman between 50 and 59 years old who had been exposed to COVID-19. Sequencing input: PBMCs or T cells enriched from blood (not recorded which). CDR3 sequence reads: CASSQGKAILHTEAFF. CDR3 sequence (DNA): TGTGCCAGCAGCCAAGGGAAAGCGATTCTGCACACTGAAGCTTTCTTT.